The source of this T cell receptor (beta chain) is a study of T cell responses to AZD1222 COVID-19 vaccine. This CDR3 is 15 amino acids long. V was shortened by 0 bases and J by 3 bases, with 12 bases between the two germline ends. CDR1 SGHKS and CDR2 YYEKEE come from the germline V gene (reference sequence). Sequencing used immunoSEQ multiplex PCR; TCRdb keeps in-frame clones, though not all of them. The repertoire holds approximately 150,000 clones, with 90% to 95% as singletons. This material consisted of peripheral blood, taken 28 days after the second AZD1222 dose. The chain links TRBV5-5 to TRBJ1-2; no definite D call. The TCR comes from an adult who received the AZD1222 COVID-19 vaccine. For the CDR3, the DNA is TGTGCCAGCAGCTTGGGGACCGTTACATACTATGGCTACACCTTC. Residues: CASSLGTVTYYGYTF.